One sample yielded the 27 T cell receptor beta chains listed below, sequenced in a study of blood T cell repertoires in COVID-19. The protocol was immunoSEQ multiplex PCR, while the TCRdb copy is restricted to in-frame clones and leaves out a portion. The sample has under 300,000 clones; around 87% are singletons. The sequenced sample consisted of peripheral blood. The receptors here all came from a man aged 55 to 70 who had recovered from COVID-19.

The chain has TRBV3-1 (or the pseudogene TRBV3-2) and TRBJ2-3; D is perhaps TRBD2 (7 bases). V lost 5 bases, J lost 2 bases, and 14 bases lay in between. The germline gives CDR1 LGHDT, CDR2 YNNKEL (reference sequence). This CDR3 contains 15 residues. The CDR3 DNA follows: TGTGCCAGCAGCTTTTGGGGGGGGCCCACAGATACGCAGTATTTT. Its translation is CASSFWGGPTDTQYF.

About this clone itself: This same CDR3 is encoded by further DNA sequences in the sample. This chain uses TRBV15 with TRBJ1-1; 8 nucleotides agree with TRBD1. The V and J ends lost 3 bases and 0 bases, in that order; junction bases with no gene match: 0. The CDR3 is made up of 14 amino acids. Per germline, CDR1 LNHNV and CDR2 YYDKDF (reference sequence). The CDR3, as DNA: TGTGCCACCAGCAGGGACAGGGTGAACACTGAAGCTTTCTTT. Translated: CATSRDRVNTEAFF.

The V gene is TRBV27, the J gene TRBJ1-1, with 7 bases aligning to TRBD1. Trimming removed 5 bases from V and 4 bases from J; junction bases left unmatched: 10. Germline V gene data show CDR1 as MNHEY and CDR2 as SMNVEV (reference sequence). The CDR3 spans 15 residues. CDR3 residues: CASSQGQPRATEAFF. Written as DNA, the CDR3 is TGTGCCAGCAGTCAGGGACAGCCGAGGGCCACTGAAGCTTTCTTT.

The genes are TRBV5-1 and TRBJ1-4, with 9 bases identical to TRBD1. Germline assignment: CDR1 SGHRS and CDR2 YFSETQ. The CDR3 runs to 17 residues. J lost 3 bases, V lost 5 bases, and 11 bases had no gene match. CDR3 DNA sequence: TGCGCCAGCAGTTCGGGACAGGGTTTTCAAGCTAATGAAAAACTGTTTTTT. It codes for CASSSGQGFQANEKLFF. Combining the CDR3 with reference TRBV5-1 and TRBJ1-4 gives the whole variable domain KAGVTQTPRYLIKTRGQQVTLSCSPISGHRSVSWYQQTPGQGLQFLFEYFSETQRNKGNFPGRFSGRQFSNSRSEMNVSTLELGDSALYLCASSSGQGFQANEKLFFGSGTQLSVL.

J is TRBJ1-1 and V is TRBV19; a weak D match, TRBD1 (5 bases). V lost 4 bases, J lost 11 bases, and 11 bases lay in between. From germline, CDR1 is LNHDA and CDR2 SQIVND (reference sequence). The CDR3 is made up of 11 amino acids. The chain's CDR3 is CASSTGLRAFF. The DNA for the CDR3 is TGTGCCAGTAGTACAGGGTTGAGGGCTTTCTTT.

The chain is built from TRBV12-5 and TRBJ2-3; the D gene is possibly TRBD2 (6 bases). This CDR3 has 17 residues. Per the germline V gene, CDR1 is LGHNT and CDR2 is FRNRAP. V lost 2 bases and J 6 bases, leaving 21 bases between the germline ends. The CDR3 DNA follows: TGTGCTAGTGGTTTGAAATTATGGTCCGCGGACTACGATACGCAGTATTTT. Translated: CASGLKLWSADYDTQYF.

The chain employs TRBV12-3 or TRBV12-4 and TRBJ2-3; 7 bases are a match to TRBD2. The CDR3 is 13 amino acids. V was clipped by 6 bases and J by 3 bases; unmatched bases: 3. The DNA of the CDR3 is TGTGCCAGCAGGGGGAGGGAAACAGATACGCAGTATTTT. Amino acid sequence: CASRGRETDTQYF.

The rearrangement joins TRBV27 to TRBJ2-7; 8 bases fit TRBD2. The V gene's germline CDR1 is MNHEY and CDR2 SMNVEV (reference sequence). V shed 5 bases, J shed 2 bases, and the junction held 2 bases outside the gene matches. There are 13 residues in the CDR3. Here the CDR3 reads CASSRTSTYEQYF. In DNA, the CDR3 is TGTGCCAGCAGTCGGACTAGCACCTACGAGCAGTACTTC.

This sequence joins TRBV30 and TRBJ2-5; 8 bases fit TRBD2. Germline CDR1 reads GTSNPN; CDR2 reads SVGIG (reference sequence). The CDR3 covers 13 residues. V dropped 2 bases and J dropped 5; count of bases not matched to a gene: 4. CDR3 amino acids: CAWSRGGLETQYF. CDR3 bases: TGTGCCTGGAGTCGGGGGGGCCTGGAGACCCAGTACTTC.

This clone was seen ten or more times. The V call is TRBV5-1, the J call TRBJ1-1, with D perhaps TRBD1 (6 bases). Looked up from germline, CDR1 is SGHRS and CDR2 is YFSETQ. V was cut by 3 bases and J by 0 bases, with 12 bases left in between. The CDR3 runs 15 residues. The CDR3 coding sequence is TGCGCCAGCAGCTATGGGGACACCATGAACACTGAAGCTTTCTTT. The encoded protein is CASSYGDTMNTEAFF.

CDR3 region: CATSARRDRVNEQFF. In DNA, the CDR3 is TGTGCCACCAGCGCTAGGCGGGACAGGGTCAATGAGCAGTTCTTC. This chain connects TRBV15 to TRBJ2-1; 9 bases agree with TRBD1. V lost 5 bases to trimming and J lost 6 bases; unmatched junction nucleotides: 8. The CDR3 consists of 15 residues. Germline-derived CDR1 and CDR2 are LNHNV and YYDKDF (reference sequence).

V usage is TRBV30 and J usage is TRBJ1-2; 7 nucleotides align to TRBD1. Germline lookup yields CDR1 GTSNPN and CDR2 SVGIG (reference sequence). This CDR3 comprises 16 residues. V lost 0 bases and J lost 8; bases outside the gene matches: 15. CDR3 sequence reads: CAWSVQDRKTSGGYTF. CDR3 bases: TGTGCCTGGAGTGTCCAGGACAGGAAAACCTCGGGGGGCTACACCTTC.

V usage is TRBV7-9 and J usage is TRBJ2-7; a possible D gene is TRBD1 (7 bases). The CDR3 is 15 amino acids. Germline values: CDR1 SEHNR, CDR2 FQNEAQ (reference sequence). V gave up 5 bases and J gave up 3 bases, with 17 bases separating them. CDR3 in amino acids: CASSRRGQRNYEQYF. In DNA form, the CDR3 reads TGTGCCAGCAGCCGGAGGGGACAGAGAAACTACGAGCAGTACTTC.

The rearrangement joins TRBV7-9 to TRBJ2-3, with TRBD1 as a possible D gene (6 bases). Between the trimmed V and J ends, which lost 3 bases and 2 bases, there was a span of 9 bases. The CDR3 has 14 amino acids. In germline, CDR1 is SEHNR, CDR2 FQNEAQ (reference sequence). CDR3 sequence: CASSFTGLTDTQYF. In nucleotides, the CDR3 is TGTGCCAGCAGCTTCACAGGGCTCACAGATACGCAGTATTTT.

The chain joins TRBV10-3 to TRBJ1-1, with TRBD1 matching over 10 bases. The CDR3 has 13 amino acids. With 8 bases clipped from V and 5 bases from J, the junction kept 5 bases outside the gene matches. Germline lookup yields CDR1 ENHRY and CDR2 SYGVKD. The CDR3 here is CAIGGQGSTEAFF. As DNA, the CDR3 is TGTGCCATCGGGGGACAGGGGTCAACTGAAGCTTTCTTT.

There are a few counts of this clone. In DNA form, the CDR3 reads TGTGCCAGCAGCTCCCCCTGGGGAGGGGGTTCTGGGGCCAACGTCCTGACTTTC. Translation gives CASSSPWGGGSGANVLTF. V gene TRBV7-9 combines with J gene TRBJ2-6; the D gene is possibly TRBD2 (7 bases). V was clipped by 4 bases and J by 1 base, with 17 bases between them. The CDR3 runs 18 residues. Germline CDR1 and CDR2: SEHNR and FQNEAQ (reference sequence).

The genes are TRBV3-1 (or the pseudogene TRBV3-2) and TRBJ2-7; no definite D call. V was trimmed by 1 base and J by 6 bases, leaving 7 bases between them. This CDR3 has 12 amino acids. The V gene's germline CDR1 is LGHDT and CDR2 YNNKEL (reference sequence). The CDR3 DNA sequence: TGTGCCAGCAGCCAAGGTAAATTCGAGCAGTACTTC. As protein: CASSQGKFEQYF.

The rearrangement joins TRBV19 to TRBJ1-4; a possible D gene is TRBD1 (6 bases). The CDR3 extends over 13 amino acids. V dropped 3 bases and J dropped 8 bases, with 10 bases sitting between them. Germline V gene lookup returns CDR1 LNHDA and CDR2 SQIVND (reference sequence). CDR3 loop: CASSIRGGEKLFF. In DNA, the CDR3 is TGTGCCAGTAGTATCAGGGGAGGGGAAAAACTGTTTTTT.

This sequence joins TRBV15 and TRBJ2-5; maybe TRBD1 (6 bases). The CDR3 is 14 residues long. V lost 4 bases and J lost 5, with 14 bases in between. Germline V gene sequence: CDR1 LNHNV, CDR2 YYDKDF (reference sequence). In DNA, the CDR3 is TGTGCCACCAGCACACGTGGGGGCGGCGAGACCCAGTACTTC. Residues: CATSTRGGGETQYF. The whole variable domain, remainder taken from reference TRBV15 and TRBJ2-5, is DAMVIQNPRYQVTQFGKPVTLSCSQTLNHNVMYWYQQKSSQAPKLLFHYYDKDFNNEADTPDNFQSRRPNTSFCFLDIRSPGLGDTAMYLCATSTRGGGETQYFGPGTRLLVL.

The V call is TRBV23-1, the J call TRBJ2-5, with D maybe TRBD2 (6 bases). TRBV23-1 is an ORF for which the function is uncertain. V was trimmed by 3 bases and J by 2 bases, leaving 13 bases between them. This CDR3 comprises 15 residues. The CDR3 here is CASSHPSGGQETQYF. Written as DNA, the CDR3 is TGCGCCAGCAGTCACCCCAGTGGAGGGCAAGAGACCCAGTACTTC.

The chain uses TRBV24-1 and TRBJ1-2; D unresolved. V lost 1 base and J lost 2, with 7 bases in between. Per germline, CDR1 KGHDR and CDR2 SFDVKD. The CDR3 has 14 amino acids. The CDR3 nucleotides read TGTGCCACCAGTGATTTTTTCTCGAACTATGGCTACACCTTC. Protein: CATSDFFSNYGYTF.

The chain recombines TRBV7-9 with TRBJ2-1; 9 positions match TRBD1. The germline gives CDR1 SEHNR, CDR2 FQNEAQ (reference sequence). With V trimmed by 4 bases and J by 7 bases, 8 bases remained unmatched. The CDR3 contains 15 residues. The CDR3 loop reads CASSSRDRVENEQFF. The CDR3 nucleotides read TGTGCCAGCAGCTCAAGGGACAGGGTTGAAAATGAGCAGTTCTTC.

The rearrangement uses TRBV5-6 and TRBJ2-5; TRBD2 matches at 8 bases. The V segment lost 4 bases and the J segment 6 bases; nucleotides outside the gene matches: 23. The CDR3 is 19 amino acids. CDR1 is SGHDT, CDR2 YYEEEE, per germline. Here the CDR3 DNA reads TGTGCCAGCAGCCCGGGGGGGCCGACTAGTTTGGGGGGTTCGCAGACCCAGTACTTC. Translated: CASSPGGPTSLGGSQTQYF.

The chain links TRBV7-9 to TRBJ2-2, with a weak D call TRBD1 (5 bases). The germline gives CDR1 SEHNR, CDR2 FQNEAQ (reference sequence). V gave up 5 bases and J gave up 7 bases, with 11 bases separating them. The CDR3 is 13 residues long. CDR3 nucleotides: TGTGCCAGCAGCCCGAGCAGGGACGGGGAGCTGTTTTTT. It translates to CASSPSRDGELFF. Together with reference TRBV7-9 and TRBJ2-2, the CDR3 gives the full variable domain: DTGVSQNPRHKITKRGQNVTFRCDPISEHNRLYWYRQTLGQGPEFLTYFQNEAQLEKSRLLSDRFSAERPKGSFSTLEIQRTEQGDSAMYLCASSPSRDGELFFGEGSRLTVL.

The V call is TRBV19, the J call TRBJ1-2, with 8 bases matching TRBD1. Per the germline V gene, CDR1 is LNHDA and CDR2 is SQIVND (reference sequence). J gave up 0 bases and V 6 bases, and 3 bases lay outside the gene matches. The CDR3 consists of 14 residues. Here the CDR3 reads CASSRTGSNYGYTF. Written as DNA, the CDR3 is TGTGCCAGTAGCCGGACAGGGTCTAACTATGGCTACACCTTC. Drawing the rest from reference TRBV19 and TRBJ1-2, the complete variable domain is DGGITQSPKYLFRKEGQNVTLSCEQNLNHDAMYWYRQDPGQGLRLIYYSQIVNDFQKGDIAEGYSVSREKKESFPLTVTSAQKNPTAFYLCASSRTGSNYGYTFGSGTRLTVV.

V and J are TRBV4-1 and TRBJ1-5, with 8 bases fitting TRBD1. This CDR3 is 16 amino acids long. Looked up from germline, CDR1 is MGHRA and CDR2 is YSYEKL. Trimming removed 4 bases from V and 6 bases from J; junction bases left unmatched: 11. CDR3 DNA sequence: TGCGCCAGCAGCCTTACCCGTGACAGGGGCAGTCAGCCCCAGCATTTT. Protein sequence: CASSLTRDRGSQPQHF.

CDR3 sequence (DNA): TGTGCCAGCGAGCGGGGGACGGTGAACACCGGGGAGCTGTTTTTT. This gives the protein CASERGTVNTGELFF. The chain is built from TRBV11-2 and TRBJ2-2; 8 bases fit TRBD2. Germline assignment: CDR1 SGHAT and CDR2 FQNNGV. V was clipped by 8 bases and J by 1 base; unmatched bases: 6. The length of the CDR3 is 15 residues.